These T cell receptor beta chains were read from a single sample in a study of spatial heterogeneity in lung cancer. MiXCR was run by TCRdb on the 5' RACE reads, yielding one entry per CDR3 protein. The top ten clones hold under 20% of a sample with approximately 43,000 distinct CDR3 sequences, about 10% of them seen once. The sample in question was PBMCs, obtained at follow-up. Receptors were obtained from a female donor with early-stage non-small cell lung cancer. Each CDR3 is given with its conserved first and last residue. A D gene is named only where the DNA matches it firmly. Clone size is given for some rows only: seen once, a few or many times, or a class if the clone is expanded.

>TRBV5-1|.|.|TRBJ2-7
CASSMTGNTYEQYF
TGCGCCAGCAGCATGACAGGAAATACCTACGAGCAGTACTTC
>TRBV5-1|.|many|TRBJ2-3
CASSLGQITDTQYF
TGCGCCAGCAGCTTGGGACAGATCACAGATACGCAGTATTTT
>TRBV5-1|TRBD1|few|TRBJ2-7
CASSLGTGGYEQYF
TGCGCCAGCAGCTTGGGGACAGGGGGCTACGAGCAGTACTTC
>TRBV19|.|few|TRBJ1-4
CASNNQGATNEKLFF
TGTGCCAGTAATAATCAGGGCGCAACTAATGAAAAACTGTTTTTT
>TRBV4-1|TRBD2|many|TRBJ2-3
CASSQVIVAGKDTQYF
TGCGCCAGCAGCCAAGTGATTGTAGCGGGGAAGGATACGCAGTATTTT
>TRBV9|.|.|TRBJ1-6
CASSAGGFDSPLHF
TGTGCCAGCAGCGCTGGGGGCTTCGATTCACCCCTCCACTTT
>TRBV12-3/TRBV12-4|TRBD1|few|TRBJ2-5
CASSFRQGETQYF
TGTGCCAGCAGTTTTAGACAGGGCGAGACCCAGTACTTC
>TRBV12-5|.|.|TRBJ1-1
CASVRGEGGRNTEAFF
TGTGCTAGTGTTAGGGGTGAGGGCGGCAGGAACACTGAAGCTTTCTTT
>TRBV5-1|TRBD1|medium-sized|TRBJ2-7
CASSLATGAAYEQYF
TGCGCCAGCAGCTTGGCTACAGGGGCGGCCTACGAGCAGTACTTC
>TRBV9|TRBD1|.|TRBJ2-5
CASSLSGTGDLKTQYF
TGTGCCAGCAGCCTCTCCGGGACAGGAGACTTGAAGACCCAGTACTTC
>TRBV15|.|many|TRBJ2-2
CATSRDRGAETGELFF
TGTGCCACCAGCAGAGATCGGGGGGCAGAAACCGGGGAGCTGTTTTTT
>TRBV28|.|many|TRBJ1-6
CASSAPQARSPLHF
TGTGCCAGCAGTGCACCACAGGCTCGTTCACCCCTCCACTTT
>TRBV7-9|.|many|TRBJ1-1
CASSPRGPENTEAFF
TGTGCCAGCAGCCCGCGGGGCCCGGAGAACACTGAAGCTTTCTTT